A single sample gave rise to the 15 T cell receptor beta chains below, sequenced in a study of blood T cell repertoires in COVID-19. Data came from immunoSEQ multiplex PCR; TCRdb stores just in-frame clones and leaves some out. In the table there are around 140,000 clones, roughly 84% of which are singletons. Sequenced input: peripheral blood. The receptors here all came from a human donor in a cohort sampled during active COVID-19.

The rearrangement uses TRBV29-1 and TRBJ2-1; a weak D match, TRBD2 (5 bases). Per the germline V gene, CDR1 is SQVTM and CDR2 is ANQGSEA. Trimming pared 1 base from V and 0 bases from J, leaving 7 bases between. The length of the CDR3 is 14 residues. Here the CDR3 reads CSVEGEHSYNEQFF. The CDR3 coding sequence is TGCAGCGTTGAAGGGGAGCACTCCTACAATGAGCAGTTCTTC.

This rearrangement joins TRBV5-1 to TRBJ1-2; 7 bases agree with TRBD1. The CDR3 has 15 amino acids. Germline V gene data show CDR1 as SGHRS and CDR2 as YFSETQ. V dropped 2 bases and J dropped 4; count of bases not matched to a gene: 8. The chain's CDR3 is CASSLTGTDFYGYTF. DNA of the CDR3: TGCGCCAGCAGCTTAACCGGGACAGATTTCTATGGCTACACCTTC.

This rearrangement joins TRBV7-9 to TRBJ1-3; no firm D call. This CDR3 has 14 amino acids. V lost 3 bases, J lost 4 bases, and 10 bases lay in between. Germline-derived CDR1 and CDR2 are SEHNR and FQNEAQ (reference sequence). The CDR3 DNA reads as TGTGCCAGCAGCTTGACGCCAGGCGGAAACACCATATATTTT. Translated: CASSLTPGGNTIYF.

This chain links TRBV7-8 with TRBJ2-7, with D perhaps TRBD1 (5 bases). Trimming left V 1 base short and J 5 bases short, with 9 bases between. Germline values: CDR1 SGHVS, CDR2 FQNEAQ. The CDR3 has 13 residues. CDR3 amino acids: CASSLGGPNEQYV. CDR3 nucleotide sequence: TGTGCCAGCAGCTTAGGGGGCCCTAACGAGCAGTACGTC.

The rearrangement links TRBV7-2 to TRBJ1-2; no clear D. Trimming left V 1 base short and J 0 bases short, with 9 bases between. CDR1 is SGHTA, CDR2 FQGNSA, per germline. The CDR3 covers 15 residues. This CDR3 reads CASSLEGVANYGYTF. The CDR3 nucleotides are TGTGCCAGCAGCTTAGAGGGAGTCGCTAACTATGGCTACACCTTC.

The V gene is TRBV4-2, the J gene TRBJ1-2; the match to TRBD1 covers 7 bases. The J segment lost 4 bases and the V segment lost 4 bases, leaving 6 bases of the junction unmatched. In germline, CDR1 is LGHNA, CDR2 YNFKEQ. This CDR3 is built from 14 residues. The CDR3: CASSPRGRVYGYTF. The CDR3 nucleotides read TGTGCCAGCAGCCCTAGGGGGCGTGTCTATGGCTACACCTTC.

The rearrangement links TRBV7-9 to TRBJ2-1; TRBD2 is a possible D gene (7 bases). CDR1 is SEHNR, CDR2 FQNEAQ, per germline (reference sequence). The CDR3 loop spans 13 amino acids. Trimming pared 8 bases from V and 6 bases from J, leaving 14 bases between. CDR3 DNA: TGTGCCAGCGTAGAGGGGGGGGGCAATGAGCAGTTCTTC. Translation gives CASVEGGGNEQFF.

V gene TRBV19 combines with J gene TRBJ2-7; D might be TRBD1 (5 bases). Germline V gives CDR1 LNHDA, CDR2 SQIVND (reference sequence). CDR3 length equals 17 residues. The germline V and J ends were trimmed by 3 bases and 2 bases, with 20 bases remaining between them. CDR3 coding DNA: TGTGCCAGTAGTATCTTCAGCAGGGCTGGGGTAGCCTACGAGCAGTACTTC. Translation gives CASSIFSRAGVAYEQYF. The whole variable domain, filled in from reference TRBV19 and TRBJ2-7, reads DGGITQSPKYLFRKEGQNVTLSCEQNLNHDAMYWYRQDPGQGLRLIYYSQIVNDFQKGDIAEGYSVSREKKESFPLTVTSAQKNPTAFYLCASSIFSRAGVAYEQYFGPGTRLTVT.

The rearrangement uses TRBV27 and TRBJ1-2; D gene unclear. The CDR3 consists of 14 residues. V lost 0 bases, J lost 7 bases, and 12 bases lay in between. Germline CDR1 MNHEY, CDR2 SMNVEV (reference sequence). The CDR3 reads CASSLSREFSGYTF. For the CDR3, the DNA is TGTGCCAGCAGTTTATCGCGGGAGTTCTCTGGCTACACCTTC.

The chain couples TRBV19 to TRBJ1-1; no clear D. The CDR3 loop spans 12 amino acids. CDR1 LNHDA and CDR2 SQIVND come from the germline V gene (reference sequence). With 9 bases removed from V and 1 base from J, the gap between germline ends came to 9 bases. CDR3 amino acids: CASMAENTEAFF. CDR3 sequence (DNA): TGTGCCAGCATGGCGGAGAACACTGAAGCTTTCTTT.

The V gene is TRBV24-1, the J gene TRBJ2-1; 10 positions agree with TRBD2. V shed 4 bases, J shed 7 bases, and the junction held 9 bases outside the gene matches. The CDR3 totals 16 residues. Germline V gene sequence: CDR1 KGHDR, CDR2 SFDVKD. The CDR3 protein is CATSDPGLAGANEQFF. In DNA form, the CDR3 reads TGTGCCACCAGTGACCCCGGGCTAGCGGGAGCAAATGAGCAGTTCTTC.

CDR3 in DNA: TGTGCCAGCTCACCGACACGCCACACAGATACGCAGTATTTT. Translating it yields CASSPTRHTDTQYF. V usage is TRBV18 and J usage is TRBJ2-3; no definite D call. CDR3 length: 14 amino acids. Germline CDR1 reads KGHSH; CDR2 reads LQKENI. Deletions cut 3 bases from V and 2 bases from J, with 9 bases between.

This clone was counted between two and nine times. The rearrangement joins TRBV5-4 to TRBJ1-2; D remains unclear. Germline CDR1 and CDR2: SGHNT and YYREEE (reference sequence). The CDR3 length is 13 residues. The V end lost 4 bases, the J end lost 2 bases, and 9 bases lay between the germline ends. CDR3 residues: CASSGRQNYGYTF. CDR3 sequence (DNA): TGTGCCAGCAGCGGAAGACAAAACTATGGCTACACCTTC.

The chain recombines TRBV18 with TRBJ2-7; the D gene is possibly TRBD1 (6 bases). CDR1 and CDR2 from the germline V gene are KGHSH and LQKENI. There are 13 residues in the CDR3. The V gene lost 4 bases and the J gene lost 1 base, with 8 bases spanning the gap. This chain's CDR3 is CASSHGQSYEQYV. The CDR3 DNA reads TGTGCCAGCTCACACGGACAGTCCTACGAGCAGTACGTC.

The chain has TRBV7-9 and TRBJ2-3, with 8 bases that match TRBD2. Germline V lookup: CDR1 SEHNR, CDR2 FQNEAQ (reference sequence). V was pared by 4 bases and J by 2 bases, with 8 bases of the junction left unmatched. The CDR3 is 16 amino acids. The chain's CDR3 is CASSSLLAGYTDTQYF. In nucleotides, the CDR3 is TGTGCCAGCAGCTCCCTCTTAGCGGGGTACACAGATACGCAGTATTTT.